This T cell receptor beta chain was recorded in a study of early T cells in non-severe SARS-CoV-2 infection. Study-wide background: Sequencing targeted bulk RNA from unsorted whole blood, leaving chains unpaired.

Broader study findings: Clonotype matching in VDJdb favored anti-spike CD8 responses and did not capture private and CD4 specificities.

This CDR3 has 18 amino acids. Trimming at V came to 7 bases and at J to 0 bases, leaving 15 bases not matched to a gene. Per the germline V gene, CDR1 is DFQATT and CDR2 is SNEGSKA (reference sequence). The sample holds many counts of this clonotype. Its specificity is not known. The TCR library protocol was used to attach unique molecular identifiers. These identifiers were attached to individual cDNA molecules. In TCRdb, the 5' RACE reads were re-called with MiXCR into one record per CDR3 protein. The sample carries about 30,000 distinct CDR3 sequences, under 7.5% recorded once. The clonotype originates from an adult who was a healthcare worker with PCR-confirmed SARS-CoV-2 infection or an uninfected control (not recorded which). The V and J genes are TRBV20-1 and TRBJ2-1; 10 bases fit TRBD2. Input material: whole blood. The DNA of the CDR3 is TGCAGTGTAGGGATCGGGACTAGCGTAAAGAACTCCTACAATGAGCAGTTCTTC. It codes for CSVGIGTSVKNSYNEQFF.